This T cell receptor beta chain is from a study of beta chain features in type 1 diabetes. Broader study findings: Across all four CD4+ subsets, people with type 1 diabetes showed modestly shorter TCRB CDR3s. Compared to healthy donors, patients appeared to have naive, central memory and Treg TCRB repertoires that were more alike.

The CDR3 has 17 amino acids. The trim removed 1 base at V and 4 bases at J, leaving 10 bases unmatched. In germline, CDR1 is SGHTA, CDR2 FQGNSA. TCRB transcripts that were expressed got sequenced, as all of the isolated RNA had been reverse transcribed. Regulatory, naive and central memory T cell samples averaged approximately 3.9 million reads. Generated by immunoSEQ multiplex PCR, the TCRdb table keeps only in-frame clones and is missing some. The sample has 150,000 or so clones, 7.5% to 9.5% seen once. This clone was observed many times. What it recognizes is unknown. CD4+ naive, central memory, regulatory and stem cell-like memory subsets were isolated by sorting on CD45RO/CCR7/CD25/CD127/CD95/CD27.

This TCR was sampled from a woman between 18 and 29 years old in good health. Sequencing was performed on central memory CD4+ T cells from blood. V is TRBV7-2 and J is TRBJ2-5; 9 positions agree with TRBD2. Written as DNA, the CDR3 is TGTGCCAGCAGCTTAGTTCTGATAGCGGGGGAGGGAGAGACCCAGTACTTC. Protein product: CASSLVLIAGEGETQYF.